This TCR beta chain came from a study of regulatory and conventional T cells in RAG deficiency. Study results and limitations: RAG-deficient patients showed markedly lower Shannon entropy and higher Simpson indices than control T-cell subsets. Omenn patients showed >80% Treg-Tconv overlap and shorter CDR3 lengths.

A remark on this clone: The antigen is not known.

Repertoires were generated with immunoSEQ multiplex PCR, while TCRdb's copy carries only in-frame clones and drops some. Altogether tens of thousands of clones are present, 90% to 95% being singletons, with the ten largest covering almost 0.85%. Germline-derived CDR1 and CDR2 are SGHNT and YYREEE (reference sequence). The CDR3 length is 17 residues. Losses at the gene ends were 5 bases for V and 10 bases for J; bases not matched to a gene: 16. Blood CD4+ CD25-high CD127-low regulatory T cells supplied the genomic DNA template. The sample was also reused in another study, on regulatory T cells. That work contributes: Primers: 52 TRBV forward and 13 TRBJ reverse. Skewed V and J usage and few unique V-J pairs marked patient repertoires, most in Tregs.

Sequenced material: Tregs sorted from blood. This sequence joins TRBV5-4 and TRBJ2-1, with TRBD2 matching over 12 bases. This sequence was found in a human donor in good health. The DNA of the CDR3 is TGTGCCAGCAGAAAGGCTAGCGGGGGGGCGGAAAGTCGAGAGCAGTTCTTC. Protein sequence: CASRKASGGAESREQFF. The complete variable domain, with remaining parts taken from reference TRBV5-4 and TRBJ2-1, reads ETGVTQSPTHLIKTRGQQVTLRCSSQSGHNTVSWYQQALGQGPQFIFQYYREEENGRGNFPPRFSGLQFPNYSSELNVNALELDDSALYLCASRKASGGAESREQFFGPGTRLTVL.